The rows below give T cell receptor beta chains drawn from one sample of a study of blood T cell repertoires in COVID-19. Clones were read by immunoSEQ multiplex PCR, and TCRdb kept only the in-frame ones, dropping some. The sample has more than 150,000 clones, about 84% seen once. Sequenced input: peripheral blood. The receptors were gathered from a human donor in a cohort sampled during active COVID-19. The CDR3 runs from the conserved cysteine through the conserved F or W. The D gene is left open where the match is weak. Some rows have no size entry. The others give once, few or many, or a class for an expanded clone.

size	D	J	V	DNA	CDR3
.	TRBD2	TRBJ2-1	TRBV19	TGTGCCAGTAGTATAAGACTAGCCGACTACAATGAGCAGTTCTTC	CASSIRLADYNEQFF
.	.	TRBJ2-2	TRBV7-9	TGTGCCAGCAGCTTATGGGAGCTACAGGGAAACACCGGGGAGCTGTTTTTT	CASSLWELQGNTGELFF
.	.	TRBJ2-3	TRBV5-1	TGCGCCAGCAGCTCTGGCACAGATACGCAGTATTTT	CASSSGTDTQYF
.	TRBD1	TRBJ1-2	TRBV7-2	TGTGCCAGCAGCCACCGAACAGGGGGCGACTATGGCTACACCTTC	CASSHRTGGDYGYTF
.	.	TRBJ2-5	TRBV29-1	TGCAGCGTTGAAGTCCTGAGGGAGACCCAGTACTTC	CSVEVLRETQYF
.	.	TRBJ2-6	TRBV19	TGTGCCAGTAGTACAGGGTTAGGTACGGGGGCCAACGTCCTGACTTTC	CASSTGLGTGANVLTF
.	.	TRBJ2-7	TRBV6-5	TGTGCCAGCAGCCGCGGGGGCCACGAGCAGTACTTC	CASSRGGHEQYF
.	TRBD1	TRBJ1-2	TRBV19	TGTGCCAGTTTGGACAGGGTCAGGAACTATGGCTACACCTTC	CASLDRVRNYGYTF
.	TRBD1	TRBJ1-2	TRBV6-7	TGTGCCAGCAGCTACCCCTGGACAGGCACGAATTGCAACTATGGCTACACCTTC	CASSYPWTGTNCNYGYTF
.	.	TRBJ1-4	TRBV6-5	TGTGCCAGCAGTTACTCGAGTACAGGGCGTCCTGAAAAACTGTTTTTT	CASSYSSTGRPEKLFF
.	.	TRBJ2-5	TRBV3-1/TRBV3-2	TGTGCCAGCAGCCATACAAAAGAGACCCAGTACTTC	CASSHTKETQYF
.	.	TRBJ1-2	TRBV18	TGTGCCAGCTCACCGCAAGAGTTTGTTACGAACTATGGCTACACCTTC	CASSPQEFVTNYGYTF
.	.	TRBJ1-3	TRBV6-5	TGTGCCAGCACGGAGGGCCCTGGAAACACCATATATTTT	CASTEGPGNTIYF
.	.	TRBJ1-4	TRBV19	TGTGCCAGTAGTATAGGGACAGTCCGGAACGAAAAACTGTTTTTT	CASSIGTVRNEKLFF
.	.	TRBJ2-4	TRBV7-9	TGTGCCAGCAGCGGAAGCCGGGGAGCCAAAAACATTCAGTACTTC	CASSGSRGAKNIQYF
once	.	TRBJ2-1	TRBV7-3	TGTGCCAGCAGCTTATCCCTTACTAGGGTAGATGAGCAGTTCTTC	CASSLSLTRVDEQFF
.	.	TRBJ1-6	TRBV25-1	TGTGCCAGCAGTGTAGGGAGCTCCTATAATTCACCCCTCCACTTT	CASSVGSSYNSPLHF
.	.	TRBJ2-5	TRBV5-1	TGCGCCAGCAGCTGGTCAGACATGCAAGAGACCCAGTACTTC	CASSWSDMQETQYF
.	.	TRBJ1-1	TRBV25-1	TGTGCCAGCAGCCAAAGGTTAGGGGCATTGGAGACTGAAGCTTTCTTT	CASSQRLGALETEAFF
.	.	TRBJ2-7	TRBV10-2	TGCGCCAGCAGTGGGAGTGACGGGGACATCAGCTCCTACGAGCAGTACTTC	CASSGSDGDISSYEQYF
.	.	TRBJ1-1	TRBV12-5	TGTGCTAGTGCTCGGGGGGACACTGAAGCTTTCTTT	CASARGDTEAFF
.	.	TRBJ2-2	TRBV21-1	TGTGCCAGCAGCAGGGACAGGGTGAACACCGGGGAGCTGTTTTTT	CASSRDRVNTGELFF
once	.	TRBJ2-5	TRBV5-1	TGCGCCAGCAGCCCCGGACTCCCTAACGGACAGACCCAGTACTTC	CASSPGLPNGQTQYF
.	TRBD1	TRBJ1-4	TRBV5-4	TGTGCCAGCCGAACAGGGGATACCGATGAAAAACTGTTTTTT	CASRTGDTDEKLFF
once	TRBD2	TRBJ2-7	TRBV3-1/TRBV3-2	TGTGCCAGCAGCCCCCGGACTAGCGGGGGCGACGAGCAGTACTTC	CASSPRTSGGDEQYF
.	.	TRBJ2-7	TRBV9	TGTGCCAGCAGCCCGGAGGGGGGGCCTACGCAGTACTTC	CASSPEGGPTQYF
.	.	TRBJ2-1	TRBV7-2	TGTGCCAGCAGCTATTTTAGGCCTCTAGGGAGTGAGCAGTTCTTC	CASSYFRPLGSEQFF
.	.	TRBJ1-2	TRBV14	TGTGCCAGCAGCCCCGACAGGCTTGACTATGGCTACACCTTC	CASSPDRLDYGYTF
many	.	TRBJ1-1	TRBV6-2/TRBV6-3	TGTGCCAGCAGCTCACTGGGGAGGGGAACTGAAGCTTTCTTT	CASSSLGRGTEAFF
.	.	TRBJ1-1	TRBV18	TGTGCCAGCTCACCTGGCAGAAGGAACACTGAAGCTTTCTTT	CASSPGRRNTEAFF
few	TRBD1	TRBJ2-7	TRBV9	TGTGCCAGCAGCCCCCGGGACAGGGGGAGGTACGAGCAGTACTTC	CASSPRDRGRYEQYF
.	.	TRBJ2-2	TRBV7-2	TGTGCCAGCAGCTTAGGGGGGACTACCGGGGAGCTGTTTTTT	CASSLGGTTGELFF
.	.	TRBJ2-7	TRBV27	TGTGCCAGCAGCTTGACCAGGGGTTCGGCCTACGAGCAGTACTTC	CASSLTRGSAYEQYF
.	.	TRBJ1-6	TRBV12-3/TRBV12-4	TGTGCCAGCAGTTCGGACTACACCCTCCACTTT	CASSSDYTLHF
.	.	TRBJ1-6	TRBV6-2/TRBV6-3	TGTGCCAGCAGTCCGGGGGAATATAATTCACCCCTCCACTTT	CASSPGEYNSPLHF
.	TRBD1	TRBJ1-3	TRBV5-1	TGCGCCAGCAGCTTGGGGGACAGACCCTCTGGAAACACCATATATTTT	CASSLGDRPSGNTIYF
few	.	TRBJ2-7	TRBV12-3/TRBV12-4	TGTGCCAGCAGTCCCCCCGACAACTACGAGCAGTACTTC	CASSPPDNYEQYF
.	TRBD1	TRBJ1-2	TRBV5-4	TGTGCCAGCAGCGCTGACAGGGGATCCTATGGCTACACCTTC	CASSADRGSYGYTF
.	.	TRBJ1-2	TRBV15	TGTGCCACCAGAAACTCGACAGGCCCAACTTGGACCTTC	CATRNSTGPTWTF
.	.	TRBJ2-5	TRBV11-2	TGTGCCAGCAGTCCCGGGGGACGGCAGACCCAGTACTTC	CASSPGGRQTQYF
.	.	TRBJ2-7	TRBV6-5	TGTGCCAGCAGTTACTCGAGGCAGACCTACGAGCAGTACTTC	CASSYSRQTYEQYF